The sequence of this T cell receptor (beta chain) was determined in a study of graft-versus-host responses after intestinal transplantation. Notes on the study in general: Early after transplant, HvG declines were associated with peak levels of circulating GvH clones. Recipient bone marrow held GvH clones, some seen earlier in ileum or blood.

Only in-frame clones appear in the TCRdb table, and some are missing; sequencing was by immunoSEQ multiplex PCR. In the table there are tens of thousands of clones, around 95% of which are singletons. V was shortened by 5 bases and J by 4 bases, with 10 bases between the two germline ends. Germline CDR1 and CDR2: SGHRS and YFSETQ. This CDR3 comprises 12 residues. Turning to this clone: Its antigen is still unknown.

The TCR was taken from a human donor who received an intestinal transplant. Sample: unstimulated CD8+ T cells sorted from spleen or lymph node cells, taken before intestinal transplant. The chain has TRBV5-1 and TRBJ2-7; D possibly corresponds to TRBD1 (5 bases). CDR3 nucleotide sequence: TGCGCCAGCAGAGGGGATGGGTACGAGCAGTACTTC. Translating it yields CASRGDGYEQYF.